These 14 T cell receptor beta chains originate from one sample sequenced in a study of T cells in Graves' hyperthyroidism and ophthalmopathy. Template material for amplifying TCR beta CDR3 regions consisted of RNA transcripts. The study used the HTBI primer set for a first-round RT-PCR of the TCR CDR3. TCRdb ran MiXCR on the multiplex PCR reads and lists one entry per CDR3 protein. The sample includes hundreds of thousands of distinct CDR3 sequences, about two fifths of them seen just once. Material for sequencing was blood. Every receptor here comes from a man aged 18 to 30 with Graves' hyperthyroidism.

This clonotype was recorded a few times. The gene calls are TRBV28 and TRBJ2-7, with 8 bases matching TRBD1. The V gene end was trimmed by 6 bases and the J gene end by 4 bases; junction bases not matched to a gene: 5. This CDR3 contains 13 residues. CDR1 and CDR2 (germline): MDHEN, SYDVKM. In nucleotides, the CDR3 is TGTGCCAGCAGGTTGGGACAGGAGTACGAGCAGTACTTC. This codes for CASRLGQEYEQYF.

This rearrangement joins TRBV4-1 to TRBJ1-2; tentatively, D is TRBD1 (6 bases). Germline V gene data show CDR1 as MGHRA and CDR2 as YSYEKL. The CDR3 consists of 14 residues. V gave up 4 bases and J gave up 6 bases, with 15 bases separating them. CDR3 sequence reads: CASSPTLTGNGYTF. The CDR3 nucleotides are TGCGCCAGCAGCCCGACACTAACAGGGAATGGCTACACCTTC.

This clonotype was counted many times. V usage is TRBV7-9 and J usage is TRBJ1-4, with a weak D call TRBD1 (5 bases). This CDR3 comprises 14 residues. CDR1 and CDR2 from the germline V gene are SEHNR and FQNEAQ (reference sequence). V dropped 5 bases and J dropped 4 bases, with 11 bases sitting between them. This CDR3 reads CASSPDSVNEKLFF. Here the CDR3 DNA reads TGTGCCAGCAGCCCCGACAGTGTTAATGAAAAACTGTTTTTT.

The V gene is TRBV7-2, the J gene TRBJ1-2, with D tentatively TRBD1 (5 bases). The V and J ends lost 3 bases and 2 bases respectively, with 10 bases between them. The CDR3 has 14 amino acids. Germline CDR1 reads SGHTA; CDR2 reads FQGNSA. CDR3: CASSFSGLNYGYTF. The CDR3 bases are TGTGCCAGCAGCTTTTCGGGACTGAACTATGGCTACACCTTC.

This rearrangement joins TRBV12-3 or TRBV12-4 to TRBJ2-3; D tentatively fits TRBD1 or TRBD2 (5 bases each). The CDR3 length is 15 residues. Deletions cut 5 bases from V and 0 bases from J, with 12 bases between. The CDR3 sequence: CASSPGTSSTDTQYF. The DNA for the CDR3 is TGTGCCAGCAGTCCCGGGACCTCTAGCACAGATACGCAGTATTTT.

This clonotype was seen ten or more times. V usage is TRBV9 and J usage is TRBJ2-5; unclear D gene. Germline CDR1 is SGDLS and CDR2 is YYNGEE. Trimming left V 2 bases short and J 1 base short, with 9 bases between. The CDR3 totals 14 residues. The CDR3 reads CASSVSGTQETQYF. CDR3 sequence (DNA): TGTGCCAGCAGCGTCTCAGGAACCCAAGAGACCCAGTACTTC.

V gene TRBV28 combines with J gene TRBJ1-1; D is undetermined. The V end lost 3 bases, the J end lost 2 bases, and 28 bases lay between the germline ends. The CDR3 loop spans 20 amino acids. In germline, CDR1 is MDHEN, CDR2 SYDVKM. CDR3 loop: CASSFNVDPIGGNLNTEAFF. Here the CDR3 DNA reads TGTGCCAGCAGTTTTAACGTGGACCCAATTGGCGGCAACCTAAACACTGAAGCTTTCTTT.

This clonotype appeared a single time. This chain connects TRBV3-1 to TRBJ1-4; the D gene is possibly TRBD1 (5 bases). Germline lookup yields CDR1 LGHDT and CDR2 YNNKEL (reference sequence). CDR3 length: 14 amino acids. Trimming cost V 1 base and J 8 bases, with 11 bases left between them. The CDR3 loop reads CASSQGGTWEKLFF. CDR3 DNA sequence: TGTGCCAGCAGCCAAGGGGGGACGTGGGAAAAACTGTTTTTT.

The table lists this clonotype with a few counts. This rearrangement joins TRBV4-3 to TRBJ2-7; 10 nucleotides align to TRBD1. Losses at the gene ends were 0 bases for V and 6 bases for J; bases not matched to a gene: 8. Germline CDR1 is LGHNA and CDR2 is YSLEER. This CDR3 spans 16 amino acids. The CDR3 spells CASSQDVTGGRGEQYF. The DNA of the CDR3 is TGCGCCAGCAGCCAAGATGTGACAGGGGGCAGGGGCGAGCAGTACTTC.

This clonotype was seen many times. The V gene is TRBV7-9, the J gene TRBJ1-4; D possibly corresponds to TRBD1 (5 bases). V lost 5 bases to trimming and J lost 8 bases, with 15 bases between them. CDR1 SEHNR and CDR2 FQNEAQ come from the germline V gene (reference sequence). The CDR3 has 14 amino acids. The CDR3 is CASSRDGASEKLFF. In DNA form, the CDR3 reads TGTGCCAGCAGCCGTGACGGGGCCTCCGAAAAACTGTTTTTT.

The chain has TRBV19 and TRBJ1-2, with 9 positions matching TRBD1. The CDR3 has 16 amino acids. Germline V gene lookup returns CDR1 LNHDA and CDR2 SQIVND (reference sequence). With V trimmed by 5 bases and J by 2 bases, 9 bases remained unmatched. CDR3 nucleotide sequence: TGTGCCAGTAGTTCAACAGGGGGCGCTTCCAACTATGGCTACACCTTC. Translated, it gives CASSSTGGASNYGYTF.

The chain has TRBV19 and TRBJ1-6, with 9 bases identical to TRBD1. This CDR3 is 15 amino acids long. V lost 7 bases, J lost 10 bases, and 11 bases stayed unmatched. CDR1 and CDR2 (germline): LNHDA, SQIVND (reference sequence). The CDR3 DNA reads TGTGCCAGTACCCTGGGGACAGGGTCCCCGTCACCCCTCCACTTT. Translation gives CASTLGTGSPSPLHF.

The V gene is TRBV9, the J gene TRBJ2-7; 9 nucleotides line up with TRBD1. J gave up 6 bases and V 2 bases, and 9 bases lay outside the gene matches. The germline gives CDR1 SGDLS, CDR2 YYNGEE. The CDR3 runs 15 residues. CDR3 in DNA: TGTGCCAGCAGCGTGGGACAGGGTGCCCCCATCGAGCAGTACTTC. This translates into CASSVGQGAPIEQYF.

Only a few counts were recorded for this clonotype. V is TRBV4-1 and J is TRBJ2-6; either TRBD1 or TRBD2 may fit D (6 bases each). The germline V gene has CDR1 MGHRA and CDR2 YSYEKL. The CDR3 totals 15 residues. V was clipped by 3 bases and J by 4 bases, with 10 bases between them. The CDR3: CASSQGAGGANVLTF. The CDR3 DNA follows: TGCGCCAGCAGCCAGGGGGCGGGAGGGGCCAACGTCCTGACTTTC.